This T cell receptor beta chain was profiled in a study of blood T cell repertoires in COVID-19 (dated by TCRdb to 2018 to 2021). General notes on the study: Samples covering the acute and convalescent phases of COVID-19 were provided by collaborators in the United States, Italy and Spain. The repertoires were made available in a free public database intended to serve as a resource for research on the immune response to SARS-CoV-2. HLA class I and class II types, where available, came from metadata supplied by the sample provider rather than from assay-based typing. The material from the prospective study consisted of cDNA or gDNA derived from T cells, B-cell-depleted T cells, or PBMCs. The samples were drawn from the first 160 participants of the ongoing ImmuneRACE study and from over 950 subjects provided by 6 global collaborators. A de-identified subject ID, COVID-19 status, age in years and sex were almost always included in the sample metadata. Subjects who had been exposed to COVID-19, were actively infected with it, or had recovered from it provided the deeply sampled blood TCRbeta repertoires that made up the dataset. Summary of the overall study and its limitations: The amount of clinical and demographic metadata varied by source and participant and was provided uncurated.

The CDR3 covers 16 residues, taking in both the cysteine and the phenylalanine. The sequence is cut down to CDR3 DNA, 48 bases in frame from base 1. Trimming leaves V shorter by 6 bases and J shorter by 3 bases, with the junction holding 13 bases beyond the gene matches. According to the germline V gene (reference sequence), CDR1 reads MNHNY and CDR2 reads SVGAGI. Concerning this clone itself: Its antigen is not yet known. No base quality values were provided; no much bigger clone lies one nucleotide off.

TCRbeta CDR3 regions were amplified from genomic DNA using the immunoSEQ Assay, a bias-controlled multiplex PCR. The original pipeline was this. Within the assay, amplification of reference gene primers was used to estimate how many nucleated cells each sample contained. To quantify the absolute abundance of each unique TCRbeta CDR3 rearrangement, sequence reads were collapsed and filtered. For each sample, productive Simpson clonality was calculated as the square root of Simpson's diversity index across productive rearrangements. The immuneACCESS repertoire file appears here via TCRdb, limited to in-frame rearrangements. These files lack a portion of the clones; in checked studies, under half of the deficit traces to unresolved V genes, and the cause of the others is not known. D and trimming come from the DNA, and the V and J calls and clone size come from that table. The sample yields about 110,000 clones; approximately 90% were counted once. The top ten clones comprise roughly 32% of the sample.

The collaborating institutions used their own protocols to collect whole blood in K2EDTA tubes. For TCRbeta analysis, collaborators shipped samples as frozen whole blood, isolated PBMCs, or DNA extracted from either of those sample types. The TCR sequence derives from a woman over 75 with acute or convalescent COVID-19. The sequenced sample was peripheral blood. This chain is built from TRBV6-6 and TRBJ1-2; 7 middle bases align to TRBD1. DNA sequence: TGTGCCAGCAGAATACAAAACTGGCAGGGGGACTATGGCTACACCTTC. Its coded protein is CASRIQNWQGDYGYTF.